This T cell receptor beta chain originates from a study of early T cells in non-severe SARS-CoV-2 infection. TCRdb independently ran MiXCR on the 5' RACE reads; one entry per CDR3 protein. The sample consists of approximately 76,000 distinct CDR3 sequences, under 15% of them appearing once. Study outcomes and limitations: The study's VDJdb matching favored anti-spike CD8 responses and missed private and CD4 specificities.

This clonotype was recorded many times. Its antigen is still unknown. Trimming at V came to 7 bases and at J to 8 bases, leaving 7 bases not matched to a gene. CDR1 KGHSH and CDR2 LQKENI come from the germline V gene. The length of the CDR3 is 13 residues. The source is an adult who was a healthcare worker with PCR-confirmed SARS-CoV-2 infection or an uninfected control (not recorded which). The chain joins TRBV18 to TRBJ1-4; TRBD1 agrees at 7 bases. The sample was whole blood. The CDR3 loop is CASFRDSGEKLFF. The CDR3 DNA sequence: TGTGCCAGCTTCCGGGACAGTGGCGAAAAACTGTTTTTT.